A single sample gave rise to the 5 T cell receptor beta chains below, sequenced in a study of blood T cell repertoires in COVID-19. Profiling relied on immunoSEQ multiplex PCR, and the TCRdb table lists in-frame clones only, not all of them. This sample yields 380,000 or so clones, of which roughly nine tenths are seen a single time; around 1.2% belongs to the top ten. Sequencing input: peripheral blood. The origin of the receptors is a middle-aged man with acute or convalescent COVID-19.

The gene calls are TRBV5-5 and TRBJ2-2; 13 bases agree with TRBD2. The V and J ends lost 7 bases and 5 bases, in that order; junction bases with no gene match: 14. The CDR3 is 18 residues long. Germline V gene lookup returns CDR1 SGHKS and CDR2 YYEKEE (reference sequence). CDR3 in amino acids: CASASTRLAGGLTGELFF. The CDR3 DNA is TGTGCCAGCGCTTCGACGCGACTAGCGGGGGGCCTTACCGGGGAGCTGTTTTTT. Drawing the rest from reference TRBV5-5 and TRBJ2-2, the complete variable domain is DAGVTQSPTHLIKTRGQQVTLRCSPISGHKSVSWYQQVLGQGPQFIFQYYEKEERGRGNFPDRFSARQFPNYSSELNVNALLLGDSALYLCASASTRLAGGLTGELFFGEGSRLTVL.

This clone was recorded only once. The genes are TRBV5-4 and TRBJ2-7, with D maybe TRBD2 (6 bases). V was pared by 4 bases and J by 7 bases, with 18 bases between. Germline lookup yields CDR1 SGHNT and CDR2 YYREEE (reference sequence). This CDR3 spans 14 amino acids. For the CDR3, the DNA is TGTGCCAGCAGCCCCCGGGACTGGCCTCGTGAGCAGTACTTC. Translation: CASSPRDWPREQYF.

The CDR3 here is CASSQDYRRAGLFYEQYF. CDR3 coding DNA: TGCGCCAGCAGCCAAGATTACCGACGGGCAGGGCTATTCTACGAGCAGTACTTC. J is TRBJ2-7 and V is TRBV4-1, with D tentatively TRBD1 (5 bases). The V end was cut by 0 bases, the J end by 3 bases, with 21 bases between. CDR3 size: 18 residues. The germline gives CDR1 MGHRA, CDR2 YSYEKL.

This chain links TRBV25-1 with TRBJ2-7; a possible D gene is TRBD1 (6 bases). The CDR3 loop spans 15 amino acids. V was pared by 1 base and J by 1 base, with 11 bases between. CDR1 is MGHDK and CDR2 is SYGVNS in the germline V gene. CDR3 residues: CASSELRDKSYEQYF. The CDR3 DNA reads TGTGCCAGCAGTGAATTACGGGACAAATCCTACGAGCAGTACTTC.

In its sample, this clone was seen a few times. The CDR3 DNA follows: TGCGCCTGCCGGCGGGTCCCCTACAATGAGCAGTTCTTC. This encodes CACRRVPYNEQFF. The V gene is TRBV5-1, the J gene TRBJ2-1, with a weak D call TRBD2 (5 bases). The CDR3 length is 13 residues. Deletions cut 10 bases from V and 2 bases from J, with 13 bases between. Germline V lookup: CDR1 SGHRS, CDR2 YFSETQ.